The clone carrying this T cell receptor (beta chain) has a handful of counts. This sample stems from a study of long-term antiretroviral therapy in people with HIV. Germline-derived CDR1 and CDR2 are SGHDN and FVKESK. Deletions cut 0 bases from V and 4 bases from J, with 10 bases between. There are 14 residues in the CDR3. Samples were assayed with immunoSEQ v3.0 at survey level. The repertoire was sequenced with immunoSEQ multiplex PCR; TCRdb's copy has only in-frame clones and lacks some. The sample carries some 25,000 clones, 88% recorded once. Specimen: unsorted PBMCs, collected about 4.3 years after starting antiretroviral therapy. This chain uses TRBV14 with TRBJ2-7; D unresolved. The sequence was collected from a man aged 30 to 45 with HIV. DNA of the CDR3: TGTGCCAGCAGCCAAGATGACACCAATTACGAGCAGTACTTC. Amino acid sequence: CASSQDDTNYEQYF.